This passage covers 10 T cell receptor beta chains from one sample sequenced in a study of CDR3 diversity in severe acne. Each CDR3 protein gets one entry after TCRdb re-called the PCR reads with MiXCR. The table shows approximately 80,000 distinct CDR3 sequences, with around 49% occurring only once. The sample consisted of blood. These receptors originate from a male donor in good health, without acne.

V is TRBV25-1 and J is TRBJ1-2; 10 bases match TRBD1. Trimming removed 6 bases from V and 6 bases from J; junction bases left unmatched: 10. CDR3 size: 15 residues. Looked up from germline, CDR1 is MGHDK and CDR2 is SYGVNS. In DNA, the CDR3 is TGTGCCAGCAGCGAGCCCGGGACAGGGGCAAATGGCTACACCTTC. It is translated as CASSEPGTGANGYTF.

This clonotype has only a few counts. The chain joins TRBV12-3 or TRBV12-4 to TRBJ1-6; tentative D call: TRBD1 (6 bases). V dropped 5 bases and J dropped 8 bases, with 13 bases sitting between them. This CDR3 is built from 14 residues. CDR3 DNA sequence: TGTGCCAGCAGTCACGGACAGTCCTATTCACCCCTCCACTTT. It encodes CASSHGQSYSPLHF.

Regarding this clonotype: A junction end diverges from the germline sequence, so it may reflect a read error. This chain links TRBV5-1 with TRBJ1-1; D ambiguous. CDR3 size: 14 residues. The germline V gene encodes CDR1 SGHRS and CDR2 YFSETQ. The CDR3 spells CASSLEEMGTKAFF. In DNA, the CDR3 is TGCGCCAGCAGCTTGGAAGAGATGGGCACTAAAGCTTTCTTT.

This clonotype showed up just a few times. The V and J genes are TRBV13 and TRBJ1-1; no definite D call. V shed 0 bases and J shed 1 base, with 6 bases lying between them. This CDR3 contains 14 residues. Germline lookup yields CDR1 PRHDT and CDR2 FYEKMQ (reference sequence). This chain's CDR3 is CASSLGRPNTEAFF. The CDR3 bases are TGTGCCAGCAGCTTAGGCCGGCCGAACACTGAAGCTTTCTTT.

Comment on this clonotype: The junction does not match germline at one end; this may be a read error. The chain uses TRBV10-3 and TRBJ2-3; D gene uncertain. Germline V CDR1 and CDR2: ENHRY, SYGVKD. This CDR3 is 20 amino acids long. This CDR3 reads CASSYSKGGIPLGEEDTQYF. For the CDR3, the DNA is TGTGCCAGCAGTTACTCGAAGGGCGGTATCCCCCTCGGAGAAGAAGATACGCAGTATTTT.

This clonotype was seen a few times. The V call is TRBV29-1, the J call TRBJ1-2, with D perhaps TRBD1 (6 bases). The CDR3 runs 14 residues. In germline, CDR1 is SQVTM, CDR2 ANQGSEA. V was pared by 3 bases and J by 4 bases, with 15 bases between. The DNA of the CDR3 is TGCAGCGTTGACCCACAGGGTTTAGGCTATGGCTACACCTTC. Its translation is CSVDPQGLGYGYTF.

Of note for this clonotype: Because the CDR3's place on the DNA is in doubt, the DNA is left out and the CDR3 is given as listed by TCRdb. The gene calls are TRBV20-1 and TRBJ2-2; the D call of TRBD2 is as the table states it, not checked on the DNA. CDR1 is DFQATT and CDR2 is SNEGSKA in the germline V gene (reference sequence). The CDR3 is made up of 21 amino acids, end residues included. Here the CDR3 reads CSARGGAYEQYFGPGTRELFF.

The V and J genes are TRBV5-1 and TRBJ1-2; D unclear. The V end was cut by 6 bases, the J end by 4 bases, with 19 bases between. The CDR3 sequence is 15 residues long. Germline loops: CDR1 SGHRS, CDR2 YFSETQ. CDR3 sequence reads: CASNQGLGTTYGYTF. CDR3 DNA: TGCGCCAGCAATCAAGGGTTGGGAACTACCTATGGCTACACCTTC.

This clonotype was recorded only once. The chain combines TRBV5-1 with TRBJ1-1; D gene unclear. V lost 0 bases, J lost 3 bases, and 6 bases lay in between. The CDR3 totals 13 residues. The germline V gene has CDR1 SGHRS and CDR2 YFSETQ. This chain's CDR3 is CASSLELDTEAFF. The CDR3 coding sequence is TGCGCCAGCAGCTTGGAGTTAGACACTGAAGCTTTCTTT. The full variable domain, completed using reference TRBV5-1 and TRBJ1-1, is KAGVTQTPRYLIKTRGQQVTLSCSPISGHRSVSWYQQTPGQGLQFLFEYFSETQRNKGNFPGRFSGRQFSNSRSEMNVSTLELGDSALYLCASSLELDTEAFFGQGTRLTVV.

The V call is TRBV6-5, the J call TRBJ1-1; D remains ambiguous. The CDR3 is made up of 14 amino acids. Germline V gene data show CDR1 as MNHEY and CDR2 as SVGAGI. V was trimmed by 4 bases and J by 2 bases, leaving 11 bases between them. Written as DNA, the CDR3 is TGTGCCAGCAGTTGGATAGAGCCTAACACTGAAGCTTTCTTT. Translating it yields CASSWIEPNTEAFF.